The clone carrying this TCR beta chain was observed at least ten times. Its antigen is currently unknown. The data belong to a study of CD8 T cells in ankylosing spondylitis. In making TCR beta libraries, quantitative 5'-RACE with molecular barcodes was used. TCRdb re-analysed the 5' RACE reads in MiXCR, keeping a single row per CDR3 protein. The data hold about 210,000 distinct CDR3 sequences, with 7% to 8% observed a single time. Overall study findings and caveats: It was reported that disease-linked clones were significantly enriched in matched ankylosing spondylitis synovial fluid. In the blood and synovial fluid of reactive arthritis, some motif variants had been previously reported. Several highly homologous variants made up a TCR beta motif, and this motif appeared characteristic of ankylosing spondylitis blood. Relatively scarce in peripheral blood, disease-linked clones were CD8+.

V was shortened by 5 bases and J by 2 bases, with 16 bases between the two germline ends. CDR3 length: 15 residues. CDR1 is SGHTA and CDR2 is FQGNSA in the germline V gene. The origin of this receptor is a male donor with ankylosing spondylitis. The chain couples TRBV7-2 to TRBJ2-7; a possible D gene is TRBD2 (5 bases). The sequenced material came from blood, either unsorted or a sorted T cell fraction (not recorded which). This CDR3 reads CASSEGLAPTYEQYF. In DNA form, the CDR3 reads TGTGCCAGCAGCGAAGGACTCGCACCGACCTACGAGCAGTACTTC.